This passage covers 22 T cell receptor beta chains from one sample sequenced in a study of shared clonotypes between healthy human individuals. Naivety among CD8 cells was defined by CD45RO negativity and positive CCR7 selection, thereby excluding terminally differentiated effector memory CD45RA+ cells. Assay used: immunoSEQ multiplex PCR; TCRdb lists only in-frame clones, some missing. The table includes about 1,800,000 clones, about 95% detected once. The sequenced sample was naive CD8+ T cells sorted from blood. These receptors came from a man in his late teens or twenties in good health.

The rearrangement joins TRBV28 to TRBJ1-5, with 9 bases identical to TRBD1. After removal of 3 bases from V and 0 bases from J, the junction contained 9 bases not matched to a gene. Germline lookup yields CDR1 MDHEN and CDR2 SYDVKM. The CDR3 has 18 residues. The CDR3 region is CASSFLGTGIYSNQPQHF. CDR3 nucleotide sequence: TGTGCCAGCAGTTTCCTCGGGACAGGGATATATAGCAATCAGCCCCAGCATTTT.

Note on this clone: The sample contains more than one DNA sequence encoding this CDR3. The V and J genes are TRBV6-5 and TRBJ2-7, with D perhaps matching TRBD1 (6 bases). The CDR3 is 12 residues long. The germline V gene encodes CDR1 MNHEY and CDR2 SVGAGI. V lost 2 bases to trimming and J lost 6 bases, with 8 bases between them. CDR3: CASSYGGGEQYF. The CDR3 DNA follows: TGTGCCAGCAGTTACGGGGGCGGCGAGCAGTACTTC.

CDR3 region: CASDLVGQPQHF. The DNA of the CDR3 is TGTGCCAGCGATCTCGTCGGTCAGCCCCAGCATTTT. The chain carries TRBV28 and TRBJ1-5; D is uncertain. Germline-derived CDR1 and CDR2 are MDHEN and SYDVKM. CDR3 length equals 12 residues. V dropped 8 bases and J dropped 6 bases, with 11 bases sitting between them.

In this sample, this clone turned up once. The rearrangement joins TRBV4-3 to TRBJ2-1; 10 bases are a match to TRBD2. V lost 1 base and J lost 7; bases outside the gene matches: 4. CDR1 and CDR2 from the germline V gene are LGHNA and YSLEER. This CDR3 is built from 15 residues. CDR3 sequence reads: CASSQGLAGWNEQFF. The CDR3 DNA is TGCGCCAGCAGCCAAGGACTAGCGGGTTGGAATGAGCAGTTCTTC.

The chain carries TRBV15 and TRBJ2-5; the D gene could be TRBD1 or TRBD2 (5 bases each). This CDR3 is built from 16 residues. V lost 1 base and J 4 bases, leaving 16 bases between the germline ends. Germline V gives CDR1 LNHNV, CDR2 YYDKDF (reference sequence). DNA of the CDR3: TGTGCCACCAGCAGAGGTACGAGAGGGACGGGAGAGACCCAGTACTTC. This translates into CATSRGTRGTGETQYF.

The V call is TRBV6-1, the J call TRBJ1-2; TRBD1 might be the D (6 bases). V was shortened by 6 bases and J by 8 bases, with 16 bases between the two germline ends. This CDR3 region has 13 residues. Per germline, CDR1 MNHNS and CDR2 SASEGT. CDR3 loop: CASSLGGAKGYTF. The CDR3 DNA is TGTGCCAGCAGCTTAGGGGGGGCGAAGGGCTACACCTTC.

The J gene is TRBJ1-4, the V gene TRBV15, with D unresolved. V was cut by 1 base and J by 0 bases, with 3 bases left in between. The CDR3 is 14 amino acids. The germline V gene encodes CDR1 LNHNV and CDR2 YYDKDF (reference sequence). The CDR3 reads CATSRVATNEKLFF. The CDR3 DNA follows: TGTGCCACCAGCAGAGTTGCAACTAATGAAAAACTGTTTTTT.

The chain is built from TRBV5-1 and TRBJ2-2, with 14 bases identical to TRBD2. This CDR3 spans 18 amino acids. J gave up 4 bases and V 4 bases, and 9 bases lay outside the gene matches. In germline, CDR1 is SGHRS, CDR2 YFSETQ. The chain's CDR3 is CASSVGLAGAGFTGELFF. The CDR3, as DNA: TGCGCCAGCAGCGTGGGACTAGCGGGGGCCGGATTCACCGGGGAGCTGTTTTTT.

The chain employs TRBV29-1 and TRBJ2-2, with D possibly matching TRBD2 (6 bases). The CDR3 covers 12 residues. Per germline, CDR1 SQVTM and CDR2 ANQGSEA. V lost 2 bases and J 6 bases, leaving 7 bases between the germline ends. The CDR3 DNA reads as TGCAGCGTTGAACCGGGAGCCGGGGAGCTGTTTTTT. This codes for CSVEPGAGELFF.

The V call is TRBV10-3, the J call TRBJ2-7, with D possibly being TRBD2 (7 bases). CDR1 and CDR2 (germline): ENHRY, SYGVKD. Trimming took 8 bases from V and 6 from J, leaving 14 bases between them. This CDR3 is built from 12 residues. The CDR3 region has the DNA TGTGCCATCGGGGGGGCAGGGTCCGAGCAGTACTTC. It yields the protein CAIGGAGSEQYF.

Worth noting for this clone: Other DNA sequences from this sample encode an identical CDR3 as well. CDR3 DNA: TGTGCCAGCAGCTTTGGGCAGTCCTACGAGCAGTACTTC. Translating gives CASSFGQSYEQYF. This rearrangement joins TRBV11-2 to TRBJ2-7; unclear D gene. The ends were cut back, 3 bases at V and 1 base at J, with 7 bases in the middle. This CDR3 region has 13 residues. Germline-derived CDR1 and CDR2 are SGHAT and FQNNGV.

The rearrangement uses TRBV7-2 and TRBJ2-3, with D unresolved. Germline V lookup: CDR1 SGHTA, CDR2 FQGNSA. Trimming pared 5 bases from V and 6 bases from J, leaving 15 bases between. CDR3 length: 14 amino acids. The CDR3 here is CASSPLGHVDTQYF. Here the CDR3 DNA reads TGTGCCAGCAGCCCATTGGGCCATGTGGATACGCAGTATTTT.

The chain combines TRBV30 with TRBJ1-2, with 9 bases fitting TRBD1. The V gene end was trimmed by 3 bases and the J gene end by 8 bases; junction bases not matched to a gene: 7. The germline V gene has CDR1 GTSNPN and CDR2 SVGIG (reference sequence). The CDR3 has 13 amino acids. CDR3 bases: TGTGCCTGGAGCGCCCTGGGACAGGGAGGCTACACCTTC. The encoded protein is CAWSALGQGGYTF.

V gene TRBV7-9 combines with J gene TRBJ1-5; maybe TRBD1 (5 bases). The germline V gene has CDR1 SEHNR and CDR2 FQNEAQ (reference sequence). The CDR3 runs 15 residues. V gave up 4 bases and J gave up 2 bases, with 12 bases separating them. In DNA form, the CDR3 reads TGTGCCAGCAGCTCTGGCAGGGATCGCAATCAGCCCCAGCATTTT. Amino acids: CASSSGRDRNQPQHF.

V is TRBV7-9 and J is TRBJ2-7; a weak D match, TRBD2 (6 bases). V shed 1 base and J shed 5 bases, with 12 bases lying between them. This CDR3 is 14 amino acids long. Germline CDR1 and CDR2: SEHNR and FQNEAQ (reference sequence). The CDR3 DNA sequence: TGTGCCAGCAGCTTAGTCCCAGGGAGGCACGAGCAGTACTTC. Translating it yields CASSLVPGRHEQYF.

This chain connects TRBV19 to TRBJ2-7, with D perhaps TRBD2 (5 bases). Per the germline V gene, CDR1 is LNHDA and CDR2 is SQIVND (reference sequence). The V end was cut by 5 bases, the J end by 2 bases, with 13 bases between. The CDR3 consists of 14 residues. The CDR3 loop reads CASSQDGETYEQYF. The CDR3 nucleotides are TGTGCCAGTAGTCAGGACGGGGAAACCTACGAGCAGTACTTC.

The genes are TRBV15 and TRBJ2-7; D might be TRBD1 (7 bases). Germline values: CDR1 LNHNV, CDR2 YYDKDF (reference sequence). With 5 bases removed from V and 0 bases from J, the gap between germline ends came to 14 bases. The CDR3 extends over 15 amino acids. The CDR3 sequence: CATSRETGFSYEQYF. The CDR3 bases are TGTGCCACCAGCCGGGAGACAGGGTTCTCCTACGAGCAGTACTTC.

As to this clone: Other DNA sequences from this sample encode an identical CDR3 as well. The genes are TRBV4-3 and TRBJ2-7; TRBD1 matches 8 bases. This CDR3 spans 13 amino acids. J was trimmed by 4 bases and V by 2 bases; bases with no gene match: 1. The germline V gene encodes CDR1 LGHNA and CDR2 YSLEER. The CDR3 reads CASSQWTGYEQYF. CDR3 nucleotide sequence: TGCGCCAGCAGCCAATGGACAGGGTACGAGCAGTACTTC.

The chain uses TRBV30 and TRBJ2-7; 7 nucleotides match TRBD2. The germline CDR1 and CDR2 sequences are GTSNPN and SVGIG (reference sequence). V gave up 0 bases and J gave up 2 bases; unmatched junction bases: 7. The CDR3 extends over 15 amino acids. CDR3: CAWSVWGGDPYEQYF. In nucleotides, the CDR3 is TGTGCCTGGAGTGTTTGGGGGGGGGATCCCTACGAGCAGTACTTC. Full variable domain (remainder filled in from reference TRBV30 and TRBJ2-7): SQTIHQWPATLVQPVGSPLSLECTVEGTSNPNLYWYRQAAGRGLQLLFYSVGIGQISSEVPQNLSASRPQDRQFILSSKKLLLSDSGFYLCAWSVWGGDPYEQYFGPGTRLTVT.

V gene TRBV4-3 combines with J gene TRBJ2-5, with TRBD2 identical over 9 bases. V lost 2 bases and J lost 2; bases outside the gene matches: 3. Germline lookup yields CDR1 LGHNA and CDR2 YSLEER. The CDR3 is 15 residues long. CDR3 in amino acids: CASSQRLAEQETQYF. The CDR3, as DNA: TGCGCCAGCAGCCAAAGACTAGCGGAACAAGAGACCCAGTACTTC.

This chain connects TRBV5-4 to TRBJ1-1; possibly TRBD1 for D (6 bases). The CDR3 is made up of 14 amino acids. Germline loops: CDR1 SGHNT, CDR2 YYREEE (reference sequence). V lost 4 bases to trimming and J lost 3 bases, with 13 bases between them. CDR3 DNA sequence: TGTGCCAGCAGCGATCGAACAGGGCACACTGAAGCTTTCTTT. It translates to CASSDRTGHTEAFF.

The chain carries TRBV7-9 and TRBJ1-2; D might be TRBD1 (6 bases). CDR3 length: 14 amino acids. Germline assignment: CDR1 SEHNR and CDR2 FQNEAQ (reference sequence). The V gene lost 2 bases and the J gene lost 6 bases, with 13 bases spanning the gap. This CDR3 reads CASSLSGTPDGYTF. The CDR3 DNA reads as TGTGCCAGCAGCTTATCGGGGACACCAGATGGCTACACCTTC.